These 10 T cell receptor beta chains came from one sample sequenced in a study of T cells after yellow fever vaccination. TCRdb processed the 5' RACE reads anew with MiXCR; each CDR3 protein has one entry. Of around 320,000 distinct CDR3 sequences in the sample, about 11% were seen once. Material: CD4+ T cells sorted from PBMCs, obtained 45 days after the yellow fever booster vaccination. These receptors came from a man younger than 35 who received the YFV17D yellow fever vaccine.

This clonotype was detected only a few times. The chain employs TRBV7-6 and TRBJ2-7; 8 bases align to TRBD1. This CDR3 is 13 amino acids long. V shed 4 bases, J shed 7 bases, and the junction held 6 bases outside the gene matches. The germline V gene encodes CDR1 SGHVS and CDR2 FNYEAQ. CDR3 coding DNA: TGTGCCAGCAGCTCCCTTGGGACAGGTGAGCAGTACTTC. This translates into CASSSLGTGEQYF.

This clonotype was seen many times. The chain combines TRBV14 with TRBJ1-4; no reliable D call. The CDR3 runs 18 residues. Germline loops: CDR1 SGHDN, CDR2 FVKESK. The V end lost 1 base, the J end lost 3 bases, and 18 bases lay between the germline ends. This CDR3 reads CASSQGVGKGMANEKLFF. The CDR3 nucleotides are TGTGCCAGCAGCCAAGGAGTTGGCAAGGGAATGGCTAATGAAAAACTGTTTTTT.

This rearrangement joins TRBV28 to TRBJ2-6, with TRBD1 identical over 7 bases. Germline CDR1 is MDHEN and CDR2 is SYDVKM. The CDR3 runs to 17 residues. V dropped 5 bases and J dropped 0; count of bases not matched to a gene: 7. The CDR3 region is CASSVTRQGSGANVLTF. Written as DNA, the CDR3 is TGTGCCAGCAGTGTGACCCGACAGGGCTCTGGGGCCAACGTCCTGACTTTC.

The table lists this clonotype with a few counts. CDR3: CASSSGQGTPYEQYF. The CDR3 nucleotides are TGCGCCAGCAGCTCGGGACAGGGTACGCCCTACGAGCAGTACTTC. The V and J genes are TRBV5-1 and TRBJ2-7; 9 nucleotides line up with TRBD1. The CDR3 has 15 residues. Germline V gene data show CDR1 as SGHRS and CDR2 as YFSETQ. With V trimmed by 3 bases and J by 2 bases, 6 bases remained unmatched.

This clonotype was counted a few times. The chain employs TRBV29-1 and TRBJ2-1; D call uncertain. Trimming took 7 bases from V and 2 from J, leaving 12 bases between them. This CDR3 has 13 amino acids. CDR1 is SQVTM and CDR2 is ANQGSEA in the germline V gene. The CDR3 bases are TGCAGCGGAGCAGGATCGCCCTACAATGAGCAGTTCTTC. Translation gives CSGAGSPYNEQFF.

This clonotype was counted between two and nine times. The gene calls are TRBV7-3 and TRBJ2-3; 9 positions agree with TRBD2. The junction had 5 bases not matched to a gene; V was cut back by 0 bases and J by 1 base. There are 17 residues in the CDR3. Per the germline V gene, CDR1 is SGHTA and CDR2 is FQGTGA. The CDR3 DNA follows: TGTGCCAGCAGCTTAACGGGGGGCGGGAGGGGCACAGATACGCAGTATTTT. Translated, it gives CASSLTGGGRGTDTQYF.

CDR3 nucleotide sequence: TGCGCCAGCAGCCAAGTGTCCCGCACCGGGGAGCTGTTTTTT. It encodes CASSQVSRTGELFF. The V gene is TRBV4-3, the J gene TRBJ2-2; no clear D. CDR3 length: 14 amino acids. Trimming removed 1 base at V and 4 bases at J, with 7 bases between. CDR1 LGHNA and CDR2 YSLEER come from the germline V gene.

This clonotype was detected ten times or more. The chain employs TRBV18 and TRBJ1-5; 7 bases align to TRBD1. From germline, CDR1 is KGHSH and CDR2 LQKENI. CDR3 length: 14 amino acids. The trim removed 3 bases at V and 3 bases at J, leaving 2 bases unmatched. The CDR3: CASSPTGNNQPQHF. The CDR3 DNA reads as TGTGCCAGCTCACCGACAGGGAACAATCAGCCCCAGCATTTT.

The CDR3 DNA reads as TGCAGTGCTATCCCACAGGGCAATTCACCCCTCCACTTT. Translating it yields CSAIPQGNSPLHF. This chain links TRBV20-1 with TRBJ1-6; maybe TRBD1 (6 bases). V lost 4 bases and J lost 7, with 11 bases in between. CDR3 length: 13 amino acids. The germline CDR1 and CDR2 sequences are DFQATT and SNEGSKA (reference sequence).

This clonotype was counted between two and nine times. The V call is TRBV7-2, the J call TRBJ2-5, with D possibly matching TRBD2 (6 bases). Germline V CDR1 and CDR2: SGHTA, FQGNSA. The ends were cut back, 1 base at V and 5 bases at J, with 17 bases in the middle. The CDR3 totals 16 residues. The CDR3: CASSLGQTSLGETQYF. The CDR3 coding sequence is TGTGCCAGCAGCTTAGGACAGACTAGTTTGGGCGAGACCCAGTACTTC. Full variable domain (missing parts from reference TRBV7-2 and TRBJ2-5): GAGVSQSPSNKVTEKGKDVELRCDPISGHTALYWYRQSLGQGLEFLIYFQGNSAPDKSGLPSDRFSAERTGGSVSTLTIQRTQQEDSAVYLCASSLGQTSLGETQYFGPGTRLLVL.